The 12 T cell receptor beta chains reported below all come from one sample, sequenced in a study of low-dose radiotherapy and immunotherapy resistance in tumors. Priming of first-strand cDNA relied on TRAV- and TRBV-specific primers (covering alpha and beta chains). The PCR that amplified TCRs ran for about 20 cycles, relying on a constant-region primer and a V-primer adapter. TCRdb redid the calling of the reads with MiXCR, one entry per CDR3 protein. Of approximately 42,000 distinct CDR3 sequences in the sample, 25% to 30% are singletons; the top ten hold about a tenth. As to time point: after trial treatment. Treatment in this sample: LDRT plus nivolumab, ipilimumab, low-dose cyclophosphamide and aspirin (RACIN trial). The sample here was PBMCs, taken after low-dose radiotherapy plus immunotherapy. Receptor source: a male donor with prostate cancer.

The table lists this clonotype with many counts. This chain joins TRBV19 and TRBJ2-5; 9 bases fit TRBD2. There are 20 residues in the CDR3. V lost 4 bases to trimming and J lost 1 base; unmatched junction nucleotides: 19. Germline values: CDR1 LNHDA, CDR2 SQIVND (reference sequence). CDR3 sequence: CASSRAGGASDRNRQETQYF. CDR3 sequence (DNA): TGTGCCAGTAGTAGGGCGGGGGGGGCTTCCGACAGGAATCGCCAAGAGACCCAGTACTTC.

To note about this clonotype: With only one base between it and a far larger clone, this is likely a read error. The genes are TRBV5-8 and TRBJ2-3; TRBD1 is a possible D gene (6 bases). CDR1 and CDR2 from the germline V gene are SGHTS and YDEGEE. There are 13 residues in the CDR3. The V end was cut by 4 bases, the J end by 7 bases, with 13 bases between. CDR3 in DNA: TGTGCCAGCAGCCTACAGGGCCCAAATACGCAGTATTTT. Its protein is CASSLQGPNTQYF.

This clonotype was recorded at least ten times. V is TRBV14 and J is TRBJ2-3; D gene uncertain. The germline V gene encodes CDR1 SGHDN and CDR2 FVKESK. CDR3 size: 11 residues. V dropped 3 bases and J dropped 2 bases, with 0 bases sitting between them. CDR3 coding DNA: TGTGCCAGCAGCCACACAGATACGCAGTATTTT. Protein sequence: CASSHTDTQYF.

The chain has TRBV9 and TRBJ2-3; D ambiguous. The germline V gene encodes CDR1 SGDLS and CDR2 YYNGEE. CDR3 length: 13 amino acids. V was pared by 0 bases and J by 5 bases, with 7 bases between. The CDR3 loop is CASSVDRGDTQYF. The DNA of the CDR3 is TGTGCCAGCAGCGTAGATAGAGGAGATACGCAGTATTTT.

The V gene is TRBV6-6, the J gene TRBJ2-3; 7 positions match TRBD1. The germline gives CDR1 MNHNY, CDR2 SVGAGI (reference sequence). J lost 1 base, V lost 5 bases, and 6 bases had no gene match. The CDR3 spans 15 residues. The CDR3 sequence: CASSERDRRTDTQYF. The CDR3 nucleotides are TGTGCCAGCAGTGAAAGGGACAGACGCACAGATACGCAGTATTTT.

This clonotype was detected ten times or more. The chain couples TRBV7-2 to TRBJ1-6; 7 bases fit TRBD1. Germline V gene data show CDR1 as SGHTA and CDR2 as FQGNSA. V was clipped by 5 bases and J by 7 bases; unmatched bases: 5. This CDR3 comprises 14 residues. CDR3 bases: TGTGCCAGCAGCCCGGGACAGACGAATTCACCCCTCCACTTT. It codes for CASSPGQTNSPLHF.

This clonotype was recorded at least ten times. V usage is TRBV3-1 and J usage is TRBJ1-1; D is undetermined. The CDR3 runs 14 residues. CDR1 and CDR2 from the germline V gene are LGHDT and YNNKEL (reference sequence). The germline V and J ends were trimmed by 1 base and 0 bases, with 6 bases remaining between them. CDR3 nucleotides: TGTGCCAGCAGCCAAGCTTCCATGAACACTGAAGCTTTCTTT. This translates into CASSQASMNTEAFF. Full variable domain (missing parts from reference TRBV3-1 and TRBJ1-1): DTAVSQTPKYLVTQMGNDKSIKCEQNLGHDTMYWYKQDSKKFLKIMFSYNNKELIINETVPNRFSPKSPDKAHLNLHINSLELGDSAVYFCASSQASMNTEAFFGQGTRLTVV.

In regard to this clonotype: A far larger clone is one base from this, pointing to a likely read error. V is TRBV11-2 and J is TRBJ2-2, with 9 positions matching TRBD1. V shed 7 bases and J 4 bases; nucleotides not matched to a gene: 7. Germline CDR1 is SGHAT and CDR2 is FQNNGV. There are 15 residues in the CDR3. The CDR3 reads CASIDRGLSTGELFF. Here the CDR3 DNA reads TGTGCCAGCATTGACAGGGGGTTGTCCACCGGGGAGCTGTTTTTT.

In its sample, this clonotype was seen many times. The rearrangement uses TRBV28 and TRBJ2-2, with D hard to call. This CDR3 is built from 13 residues. Looked up from germline, CDR1 is MDHEN and CDR2 is SYDVKM. V gave up 5 bases and J gave up 4 bases, with 8 bases separating them. The CDR3 region has the DNA TGTGCCAGCAGTATCGTAGGCACCGGGGAGCTGTTTTTT. Protein: CASSIVGTGELFF.

This clonotype has ten or more counts. J is TRBJ2-1 and V is TRBV24-1, with a tentative D call TRBD2 (5 bases). Trimming removed 9 bases from V and 6 bases from J, with 17 bases in between. This CDR3 has 14 residues. Germline values: CDR1 KGHDR, CDR2 SFDVKD. Here the CDR3 reads CATPSGSEGNEQFF. CDR3 coding DNA: TGTGCCACCCCTTCGGGCTCCGAGGGCAATGAGCAGTTCTTC.

This clonotype was seen ten or more times. This chain connects TRBV28 to TRBJ2-1; maybe TRBD1 (6 bases). Germline lookup yields CDR1 MDHEN and CDR2 SYDVKM. Trimming removed 3 bases from V and 7 bases from J, with 13 bases in between. The CDR3 runs 14 residues. This CDR3 reads CASSLGADQNEQFF. DNA of the CDR3: TGTGCCAGCAGTTTGGGGGCCGATCAAAATGAGCAGTTCTTC.

This clonotype was counted at least ten times. The J gene is TRBJ2-6, the V gene TRBV5-1; TRBD2 is a possible D gene (5 bases). V lost 0 bases to trimming and J lost 0 bases, with 7 bases between them. Germline-derived CDR1 and CDR2 are SGHRS and YFSETQ. The length of the CDR3 is 16 residues. CDR3 DNA: TGCGCCAGCAGCTTGGACAGCGGCTCTGGGGCCAACGTCCTGACTTTC. Its translation: CASSLDSGSGANVLTF. Using reference TRBV5-1 and TRBJ2-6 for the parts outside the CDR3, the full variable domain is KAGVTQTPRYLIKTRGQQVTLSCSPISGHRSVSWYQQTPGQGLQFLFEYFSETQRNKGNFPGRFSGRQFSNSRSEMNVSTLELGDSALYLCASSLDSGSGANVLTFGAGSRLTVL.